This entry concerns a single T cell receptor (beta chain). Assay used: immunoSEQ multiplex PCR; TCRdb lists only in-frame clones, some missing. The sample holds about 210,000 clones, roughly 88% seen once. This record belongs to a study of blood T cell repertoires in COVID-19. CDR1 PRHDT and CDR2 FYEKMQ come from the germline V gene (reference sequence). The CDR3 extends over 14 amino acids. V was clipped by 0 bases and J by 4 bases, with 9 bases between them. The chain combines TRBV13 with TRBJ1-1; D is perhaps TRBD1 (6 bases). The origin of this receptor is a woman aged 40-49 years with acute COVID-19. Source material: PBMCs or T cells enriched from blood (not recorded which). In nucleotides, the CDR3 is TGTGCCAGCAGCTTAGGCCGAGGGGGCACTGAAGCTTTCTTT. Protein product: CASSLGRGGTEAFF.